This T cell receptor (beta chain) was recorded in a study of T cell responses to AZD1222 COVID-19 vaccine. Germline CDR1 and CDR2: GTSNPN and SVGIG (reference sequence). V was trimmed by 5 bases and J by 0 bases, leaving 11 bases between them. This CDR3 spans 14 amino acids. Sequencing used immunoSEQ multiplex PCR; TCRdb keeps in-frame clones, though not all of them. The data contain under 200,000 clones, around 93% of them singletons. This clone was recorded only once. The target antigen is unknown. Study observations and caveats: Donors were chiefly white British, with a greater number of females, and clonal diversity was perhaps underestimated.

The chain links TRBV30 to TRBJ2-1, with D possibly TRBD2 on 6 matching bases. The source is an adult in good health. The material was peripheral blood, obtained on day 0 of AZD1222 vaccination. The CDR3 is CAWLDGSSYNEQFF. Written as DNA, the CDR3 is TGTGCCTGGTTGGACGGGAGCTCCTACAATGAGCAGTTCTTC. Full variable domain (missing parts from reference TRBV30 and TRBJ2-1): SQTIHQWPATLVQPVGSPLSLECTVEGTSNPNLYWYRQAAGRGLQLLFYSVGIGQISSEVPQNLSASRPQDRQFILSSKKLLLSDSGFYLCAWLDGSSYNEQFFGPGTRLTVL.